In its sample, the clone carrying this T cell receptor beta chain was seen a few times. The data derive from a study of T-cell memory formation after mild COVID-19. MiXCR, applied by TCRdb to the 5' RACE reads, yields one record per CDR3 protein. The data show about half a million distinct CDR3 sequences, 15% to 20% seen once. The CDR3 runs 14 residues. Trimming removed 3 bases at V and 6 bases at J, with 15 bases between. Germline CDR1 LNHDA, CDR2 SQIVND (reference sequence). This TCR was sampled from an adult woman who had mild COVID-19 (a few samples of this study predate the infection). Cell type and time point are not known. Sequencing was carried out using PBMCs or a T cell subset sorted from them (not recorded which). This chain joins TRBV19 and TRBJ2-7; D unresolved. In DNA form, the CDR3 reads TGTGCCAGTAGTATTTCACCGACACTCCGCGAGCAGTACTTC. The encoded protein is CASSISPTLREQYF.